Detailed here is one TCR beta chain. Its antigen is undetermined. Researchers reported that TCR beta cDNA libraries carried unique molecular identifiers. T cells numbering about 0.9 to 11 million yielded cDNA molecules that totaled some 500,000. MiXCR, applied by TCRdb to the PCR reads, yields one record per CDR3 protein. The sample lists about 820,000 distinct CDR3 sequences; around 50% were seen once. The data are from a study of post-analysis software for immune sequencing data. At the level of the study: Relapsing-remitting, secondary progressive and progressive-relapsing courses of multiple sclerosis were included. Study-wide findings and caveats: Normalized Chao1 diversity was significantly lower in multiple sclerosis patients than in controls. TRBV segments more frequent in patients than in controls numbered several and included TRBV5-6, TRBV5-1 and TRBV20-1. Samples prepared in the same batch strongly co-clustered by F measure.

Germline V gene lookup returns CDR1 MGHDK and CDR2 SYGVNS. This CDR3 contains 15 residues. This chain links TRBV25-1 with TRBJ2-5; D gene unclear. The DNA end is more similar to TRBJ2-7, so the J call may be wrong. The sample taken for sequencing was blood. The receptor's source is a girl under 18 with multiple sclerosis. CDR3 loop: CASRDSGALNYEQYF. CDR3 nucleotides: TGTGCCAGCAGAGACTCGGGCGCACTTAACTACGAGCAGTACTTC.